The source of this T cell receptor beta chain is a study of T cells expressing NK-cell markers. Study-wide background: Out of eight donors sequenced, seven tested HCMV-seropositive and the remaining one seronegative.

Findings and limits, study-wide: The CD3+CD56-NKG2C+ fraction of a handful of donors was also led by these clonotypes. Unclear, still, was the HCMV specificity of the expanded NKG2C+ T cell clones.

CDR3 length equals 13 residues. Germline V gives CDR1 SGHDT, CDR2 YYEEEE. Comment on this clonotype: The antigen is not known.

TCRdb reanalyzed the 5' RACE reads, giving one entry per CDR3 protein sequence and no DNA. The sample has approximately 380,000 distinct CDR3 sequences. The sample was blood T cells: a sorted CD56 or NKG2C T cell subset, CD4+ or CD8+ T cells, or bulk PBMC T cells (not recorded which). The rearrangement links TRBV5-6 to TRBJ2-5. This clonotype was obtained from a man aged 18 to 69 in good health. The chain's CDR3 is CASSSSAGRTQYF.